Given below is one TCR beta chain in context. Antigen specificity is unknown. From the roughly 110-subject validation cohort, which was separate from the roughly 670-subject first cohort, the donors were drawn. The data originate from a study of cytomegalovirus exposure and HLA in healthy donors. Whole-study results and caveats: The authors enumerated roughly 180 TCR beta chains as linked to cytomegalovirus. Reports credit the classifier with highly specific, highly sensitive diagnosis of cytomegalovirus status.

The germline CDR1 and CDR2 sequences are GTSNPN and SVGIG (reference sequence). Trimming took off 7 bases at V and 1 base at J, with 16 bases between the two ends. The CDR3 runs 14 residues. Assay used: immunoSEQ multiplex PCR; TCRdb lists only in-frame clones, some missing. The data show roughly 79,000 clones, 90% to 95% seen once. The receptor was derived from a man aged 18-30 years in good health and CMV-seronegative. The sequencing sample was made of PBMCs. J is TRBJ1-1 and V is TRBV30; D not resolved. CDR3 protein: CASKIRGWNTEAFF. In DNA, the CDR3 is TGTGCCTCAAAAATCCGGGGTTGGAACACTGAAGCTTTCTTT.